The 8 T cell receptor beta chains reported below all come from one sample, sequenced in a study of T cell responses to AZD1222 COVID-19 vaccine. Sequencing was performed with immunoSEQ multiplex PCR; in TCRdb, only in-frame clones are kept and a portion is missing. Here the sample spans about 48,000 clones, around 86% being singletons. This specimen was peripheral blood, taken 28 days after the second AZD1222 dose. These receptors were taken from an adult who received the AZD1222 COVID-19 vaccine.

The gene calls are TRBV18 and TRBJ2-3; 9 bases map to TRBD1. V shed 6 bases, J shed 0 bases, and the junction held 7 bases outside the gene matches. CDR3 length: 16 amino acids. In germline, CDR1 is KGHSH, CDR2 LQKENI. The CDR3 loop is CASSLQGAGSTDTQYF. In nucleotides, the CDR3 is TGTGCCAGCTCTCTACAGGGGGCTGGAAGCACAGATACGCAGTATTTT.

The chain combines TRBV28 with TRBJ2-2, with D unresolved. Per germline, CDR1 MDHEN and CDR2 SYDVKM. The CDR3 totals 14 residues. Trimming shortened V by 4 bases and J by 2 bases, and 8 bases separated the two germline ends. In DNA form, the CDR3 reads TGTGCCAGCAGTTCGACGGGTAACACCGGGGAGCTGTTTTTT. Residues: CASSSTGNTGELFF.

To note about this clone: At one boundary the junction diverges from the germline segment, which might be a read error. This rearrangement joins TRBV12-5 to TRBJ2-1; TRBD2 matches at 12 bases. The CDR3 contains 14 residues. The germline V gene encodes CDR1 LGHNT and CDR2 FRNRAP. CDR3 in DNA: TGTGCTAGTGGTTTGGGGACTAGCGGGAATGGGCAGTTCTTC. Protein: CASGLGTSGNGQFF. The whole variable domain, filled in from reference TRBV12-5 and TRBJ2-1, reads DARVTQTPRHKVTEMGQEVTMRCQPILGHNTVFWYRQTMMQGLELLAYFRNRAPLDDSGMPKDRFSAEMPDATLATLKIQPSEPRDSAVYFCASGLGTSGNGQFFGPGTRLTVL.

The genes are TRBV27 and TRBJ2-7, with 7 nucleotides matching TRBD1. The CDR3 has 12 amino acids. Per germline, CDR1 MNHEY and CDR2 SMNVEV (reference sequence). Trimming took 4 bases from V and 5 from J; bases not matched to a gene: 2. The CDR3 bases are TGTGCCAGCAGTTCAACAGGGGACGAGCAGTACTTC. It yields the protein CASSSTGDEQYF.

The V gene is TRBV11-2, the J gene TRBJ2-3; no reliable D call. CDR1 and CDR2 from the germline V gene are SGHAT and FQNNGV. The CDR3 totals 17 residues. V was pared by 5 bases and J by 0 bases, with 18 bases between. CDR3 protein: CASSRRVITSSTDTQYF. The DNA of the CDR3 is TGTGCCAGCAGCCGAAGGGTCATAACCTCTAGCACAGATACGCAGTATTTT.

The rearrangement links TRBV6-5 to TRBJ2-2; TRBD1 is a possible D gene (5 bases). V was cut by 0 bases and J by 14 bases, with 13 bases left in between. In germline, CDR1 is MNHEY, CDR2 SVGAGI. CDR3 length: 13 amino acids. The CDR3 nucleotides read TGTGCCAGCAGTTACTCAGGGGAAGTGGGACTGTTTTTT. Its translation is CASSYSGEVGLFF.

This clone was picked up one time. The chain employs TRBV18 and TRBJ2-2; 10 positions agree with TRBD2. Germline V gene data show CDR1 as KGHSH and CDR2 as LQKENI. V trimming: 3 bases; J trimming: 5 bases; junction bases outside the gene matches: 6. This CDR3 is 16 amino acids long. In DNA, the CDR3 is TGTGCCAGCTCACCTCGACTAGCGGGTGAAACCGGGGAGCTGTTTTTT. Protein sequence: CASSPRLAGETGELFF.

By proportion, this clone is medium-sized. The chain is built from TRBV15 and TRBJ2-7; the D gene is possibly TRBD1 (6 bases). V gave up 0 bases and J gave up 6 bases, with 21 bases separating them. Germline assignment: CDR1 LNHNV and CDR2 YYDKDF (reference sequence). CDR3 size: 17 residues. The CDR3 nucleotides read TGTGCCACCAGCAGAGAAGGGGGTGGAGACAGCTCGTGCGAGCAGTACTTC. Protein product: CATSREGGGDSSCEQYF.